Listed below are T cell receptor beta chains from one sample, sequenced in a study of early T cells in non-severe SARS-CoV-2 infection. TCRdb passed the 5' RACE reads through MiXCR, listing each CDR3 protein once. The repertoire has under 85,000 distinct CDR3 sequences, 12% of them found once; the top ten carry 6% to 7%. Sequencing was performed on whole blood. The receptors originated from an adult who was a healthcare worker with PCR-confirmed SARS-CoV-2 infection or an uninfected control (not recorded which). CDR3s leave out the opening cysteine and the closing phenylalanine or tryptophan. The D gene is left open where the match is weak. For some rows the clone size is stated as once, few or many, or as a class when expanded; others skip it.

j_gene,d_gene,abundance,v_gene,CDR3aa
TRBJ1-2,.,.,TRBV6-5,ASSPGTLWGYT
TRBJ2-7,.,many,TRBV7-9,ASSFAGKPYEQY
TRBJ1-1,.,.,TRBV7-9,ASSLAPGKAF
TRBJ1-6,TRBD1,many,TRBV5-5,ASSPPTGSYNSPLH
TRBJ1-5,.,many,TRBV7-3,ASTPGKQTNQPQH
TRBJ1-5,.,.,TRBV12-5,ASVPGGTGSNQPQH
TRBJ2-7,TRBD1,medium-sized,TRBV18,ASSPLISTGGEQY
TRBJ2-1,TRBD1,few,TRBV9,ASSVGMTGGFYNEQF
TRBJ2-5,.,.,TRBV6-2/TRBV6-3,ASRGAPGRFVTQY
TRBJ2-1,TRBD1,many,TRBV25-1,ASSPPGQPGSF
TRBJ2-2,.,few,TRBV5-1,ASSLVVTGNTGELF
TRBJ2-7,.,.,TRBV29-1,SARDPPYEQY
TRBJ2-7,.,many,TRBV7-6,ASSSRSYEQY
TRBJ2-3,.,many,TRBV18,ASSPRWSGDYGDTQY
TRBJ1-1,.,.,TRBV29-1,SGGSLMNTEAF
TRBJ2-1,TRBD2,many,TRBV6-1,ASRIGLAGNPYNEQF
TRBJ2-5,TRBD2,.,TRBV6-2/TRBV6-3,ASSYSTSAPGQETQY
TRBJ2-7,TRBD2,.,TRBV11-2,ASSLKSSGGEQY
TRBJ2-2,TRBD2,.,TRBV7-2,ASRSRTSGSGTGELF
TRBJ2-5,.,many,TRBV29-1,SVGLQRQETQY
TRBJ2-5,.,many,TRBV6-4,ASSIRGPEETQY
TRBJ1-5,.,many,TRBV12-5,ASGPDLGSQPQH
TRBJ2-6,TRBD2,few,TRBV7-2,ASNKIAGGPGGANVLT
TRBJ2-2,TRBD2,many,TRBV11-3,ASSLGGPSDGELF
TRBJ2-1,.,many,TRBV12-3/TRBV12-4,ASTLSSYNEQF
TRBJ2-7,.,many,TRBV5-1,ASSFGQRSYEQY
TRBJ1-2,.,few,TRBV30,AWSVGPNYGYT
TRBJ1-5,.,few,TRBV25-1,ASMGGNQPQH
TRBJ2-7,TRBD2,few,TRBV6-2/TRBV6-3,ASSYPTSGRPSSYEQY
TRBJ2-7,TRBD1,many,TRBV5-4,ASSHGTGLPYEQY
TRBJ1-2,.,few,TRBV7-9,ASSLGVTGYT
TRBJ2-4,.,few,TRBV5-1,ASSLGTWTNIQY
TRBJ2-2,TRBD2,.,TRBV12-3/TRBV12-4,ASSQAGGPSGELF
TRBJ2-2,TRBD2,many,TRBV6-2/TRBV6-3,ASTSFREATGELF
TRBJ2-7,TRBD1,few,TRBV29-1,SVEDPVDRNDYEQY
TRBJ2-5,.,.,TRBV7-9,ASSPSSETQY
TRBJ2-7,.,many,TRBV29-1,SVGRGQGGLEQY
TRBJ2-1,TRBD2,.,TRBV5-1,ASKPAAGSYDEQF
TRBJ2-3,.,many,TRBV9,ASSYQTGPTSTDTQY
TRBJ1-1,.,.,TRBV29-1,SVDRQINTEAF
TRBJ1-5,.,.,TRBV19,ASSQRRSQH
TRBJ2-7,.,.,TRBV5-1,ASSWRGQEGEQY
TRBJ2-3,.,few,TRBV4-1,ASSQLPSGVTDTQY
TRBJ2-7,.,many,TRBV7-9,ASSDVMTRPYEQY
TRBJ1-2,.,many,TRBV29-1,SVEGTPNYGYT
TRBJ1-6,.,.,TRBV7-2,ASSPDGIRSSYNSPLH
TRBJ2-7,.,few,TRBV29-1,SEEVTSYEQY
TRBJ2-3,TRBD2,.,TRBV4-2,ASSQEPAAGGETQY
TRBJ1-5,.,many,TRBV5-8,ASSYYGSNQPQH
TRBJ2-1,.,few,TRBV12-3/TRBV12-4,ASSLRHNEQF
TRBJ1-1,.,.,TRBV12-3/TRBV12-4,ASSPFGGTEAF